Below, 29 T cell receptor beta chains from the same sample are listed, as sequenced in a study of T-cell reconstitution after alpha-beta-depleted transplantation in children. Unique molecular identifiers were used to barcode this TCRbeta library. MiXCR, run by TCRdb on the PCR reads, gives a single entry per CDR3 protein. The top ten hold approximately 13% of the sample, which has 70,000 to 95,000 distinct CDR3 sequences, more than 10% seen once. Sequences were derived from PBMCs from the stem cell graft donor, sampled from the stem cell graft. Receptors originate from a human donor who donated a stem cell graft to a child with inherited bone marrow failure.

This sequence joins TRBV7-2 and TRBJ2-7; D not resolved. The CDR3 spans 15 residues. Trimming took 11 bases from V and 0 from J, leaving 20 bases between them. The germline V gene encodes CDR1 SGHTA and CDR2 FQGNSA. CDR3 in DNA: TGTGCCTCTTCCTCCCGGATTCTTAGCTCCTACGAGCAGTACTTC. This translates into CASSSRILSSYEQYF.

This chain connects TRBV11-2 to TRBJ2-1, with TRBD2 matching 7 bases. Germline V gives CDR1 SGHAT, CDR2 FQNNGV. The CDR3 has 14 amino acids. The V segment lost 4 bases and the J segment 8 bases; nucleotides outside the gene matches: 8. The CDR3 is CASSWGGDIDEQFF. The CDR3 DNA sequence: TGTGCCAGCAGCTGGGGGGGAGATATCGATGAGCAGTTCTTC.

This clonotype came up many times. The V gene is TRBV12-3 or TRBV12-4, the J gene TRBJ2-3, with no clear D. Trimming took off 8 bases at V and 0 bases at J, with 6 bases between the two ends. The CDR3 covers 12 residues. The CDR3 coding sequence is TGTGCCAGCTCCGCTAGCACAGATACGCAGTATTTT. This sequence encodes CASSASTDTQYF.

This clonotype has ten or more counts. The chain carries TRBV7-2 and TRBJ2-3; D perhaps matches TRBD2 (5 bases). Germline V gene data show CDR1 as SGHTA and CDR2 as FQGNSA. CDR3 size: 14 residues. Trimming stripped 5 bases from V and 4 bases from J, with 13 bases between. DNA for the CDR3: TGTGCCAGCAGCCCTATAGCGAAACCAGATACGCAGTATTTT. It codes for CASSPIAKPDTQYF.

This clonotype came up many times. V and J are TRBV20-1 and TRBJ1-2; D gene unclear. Germline CDR1 reads DFQATT; CDR2 reads SNEGSKA (reference sequence). This CDR3 region has 12 residues. The V gene lost 6 bases and the J gene lost 3 bases, with 11 bases spanning the gap. The CDR3 region has the DNA TGCAGTGCCCAGGACCTCGACTATGGCTACACCTTC. Translation: CSAQDLDYGYTF.

The sample holds many counts of this clonotype. V usage is TRBV14 and J usage is TRBJ2-5; 7 bases align to TRBD2. The germline gives CDR1 SGHDN, CDR2 FVKESK. V gave up 3 bases and J gave up 5 bases; unmatched junction bases: 9. This CDR3 contains 15 residues. The CDR3 nucleotides are TGTGCCAGCAGCCAGAGCCGCGGGAGAGGGGAGACCCAGTACTTC. Amino acids: CASSQSRGRGETQYF.

This clonotype was seen many times. This chain links TRBV5-1 with TRBJ2-5, with 7 bases that match TRBD1. CDR3 length: 14 amino acids. With V trimmed by 4 bases and J by 5 bases, 8 bases remained unmatched. Germline V lookup: CDR1 SGHRS, CDR2 YFSETQ. Here the CDR3 DNA reads TGCGCCAGCAGCCCAACAGGGGTAATTGAGACCCAGTACTTC. This gives the protein CASSPTGVIETQYF.

This clonotype was recorded many times. This chain joins TRBV10-3 and TRBJ2-7; D call uncertain. CDR1 is ENHRY, CDR2 SYGVKD, per germline. There are 14 residues in the CDR3. The V end lost 1 base, the J end lost 0 bases, and 7 bases lay between the germline ends. As DNA, the CDR3 is TGTGCCATCAGTGAGTATACGGCCTCCTACGAGCAGTACTTC. As protein: CAISEYTASYEQYF.

This clonotype was seen repeatedly, ten times or more. The V and J genes are TRBV20-1 and TRBJ2-2; D perhaps matches TRBD2 (6 bases). This CDR3 spans 15 amino acids. V lost 1 base and J lost 5, with 14 bases in between. Germline CDR1 is DFQATT and CDR2 is SNEGSKA (reference sequence). In DNA form, the CDR3 reads TGCAGTGCTAGAGGGCCTAGCGATTATACCGGGGAGCTGTTTTTT. This codes for CSARGPSDYTGELFF.

At least ten counts were recorded for this clonotype. This sequence joins TRBV7-2 and TRBJ2-4, with D perhaps TRBD2 (6 bases). Germline V lookup: CDR1 SGHTA, CDR2 FQGNSA. V shed 7 bases and J shed 2 bases, with 12 bases lying between them. This CDR3 spans 14 amino acids. This CDR3 reads CASTAGRTKNIQYF. Written as DNA, the CDR3 is TGTGCCAGCACTGCAGGGAGGACCAAAAACATTCAGTACTTC.

For this clonotype: Without the conserved terminal phenylalanine or tryptophan, this CDR3 likely stems from a read error. The rearrangement joins TRBV19 to TRBJ2-3, with TRBD1 identical over 7 bases. The CDR3 loop spans 15 amino acids. From germline, CDR1 is LNHDA and CDR2 SQIVND (reference sequence). The V segment lost 7 bases and the J segment 2 bases; nucleotides outside the gene matches: 9. For the CDR3, the DNA is TGTGCCAGTACCCCGGGACAGACCCTCACAGATACGCAGTATTAT. Protein product: CASTPGQTLTDTQYY.

Ten or more counts support this clonotype. This chain uses TRBV10-3 with TRBJ1-1; the D is unclear. This CDR3 is built from 13 residues. Germline V gene sequence: CDR1 ENHRY, CDR2 SYGVKD. V lost 0 bases and J lost 3, with 5 bases in between. CDR3: CAISESSDTEAFF. The CDR3 nucleotides are TGTGCCATCAGTGAGTCGTCAGACACTGAAGCTTTCTTT.

The rearrangement links TRBV19 to TRBJ2-2, with unresolved D. The CDR3 covers 12 residues. The V gene lost 7 bases and the J gene lost 7 bases, with 10 bases spanning the gap. The germline V gene encodes CDR1 LNHDA and CDR2 SQIVND (reference sequence). In DNA form, the CDR3 reads TGTGCCAGTAAGATACCGGGCGGGGAGCTGTTTTTT. It specifies CASKIPGGELFF.

This clonotype appeared many times. V usage is TRBV5-1 and J usage is TRBJ2-7; 13 bases line up with TRBD2. Germline CDR1 and CDR2: SGHRS and YFSETQ. The CDR3 sequence is 17 residues long. Trimming at V came to 0 bases and at J to 0 bases, leaving 3 bases not matched to a gene. The CDR3 sequence: CASSLGLAGGSSYEQYF. DNA of the CDR3: TGCGCCAGCAGCTTGGGACTAGCGGGGGGCAGCTCCTACGAGCAGTACTTC.

The chain carries TRBV6-5 and TRBJ2-7, with no clear D. This CDR3 spans 16 amino acids. Germline values: CDR1 MNHEY, CDR2 SVGAGI. V dropped 0 bases and J dropped 2 bases, with 14 bases sitting between them. CDR3 nucleotides: TGTGCCAGCAGTTACTCGAACCCCGGGTGGGCCTACGAGCAGTACTTC. It encodes CASSYSNPGWAYEQYF.

This clonotype was seen only a few times. The chain combines TRBV5-1 with TRBJ1-1, with 8 bases that match TRBD1. The ends lost 4 bases at V and 0 bases at J; junction bases unmatched: 8. The CDR3 is made up of 16 amino acids. Germline CDR1 and CDR2: SGHRS and YFSETQ. The CDR3 reads CASSPGTGDLNTEAFF. CDR3 nucleotide sequence: TGCGCCAGCAGCCCGGGGACAGGAGACTTGAACACTGAAGCTTTCTTT.

This clonotype was recorded many times. This chain joins TRBV6-5 and TRBJ1-2; TRBD1 matches 9 bases. V lost 3 bases, J lost 5 bases, and 10 bases stayed unmatched. The CDR3 loop spans 16 amino acids. Germline-derived CDR1 and CDR2 are MNHEY and SVGAGI. DNA for the CDR3: TGTGCCAGCAGTTATGGAGGGACAGGGTCGATGTATGGCTACACCTTC. Translated: CASSYGGTGSMYGYTF.

This clonotype appeared many times. This chain joins TRBV20-1 and TRBJ2-5; D perhaps matches TRBD2 (5 bases). This CDR3 comprises 15 residues. Germline V gene lookup returns CDR1 DFQATT and CDR2 SNEGSKA (reference sequence). Trimming shortened V by 0 bases and J by 1 base, and 12 bases separated the two germline ends. The CDR3: CSARDSEGTQETQYF. The CDR3 nucleotides read TGCAGTGCTAGAGATAGCGAAGGTACCCAAGAGACCCAGTACTTC.

This clonotype was detected many times. The rearrangement uses TRBV7-2 and TRBJ2-5; D ambiguous. V lost 5 bases to trimming and J lost 4 bases, with 8 bases between them. The CDR3 has 12 residues. Germline CDR1 is SGHTA and CDR2 is FQGNSA. Here the CDR3 DNA reads TGTGCCAGCAGCCGACACAGAGAGACCCAGTACTTC. Its translation: CASSRHRETQYF.

The J gene is TRBJ1-5, the V gene TRBV2; 8 bases align to TRBD1. The CDR3 is 14 residues long. Germline CDR1 and CDR2: SNHLY and FYNNEI. Unmatched junction bases numbered 8, after V lost 6 bases and J lost 7 bases. The CDR3 loop reads CASRMTGASQPQHF. CDR3 nucleotides: TGTGCCAGCAGGATGACAGGGGCTTCCCAGCCCCAGCATTTT.

This clonotype was observed many times. The chain carries TRBV7-2 and TRBJ2-6; unclear D gene. This CDR3 is 13 amino acids long. The V end lost 7 bases, the J end lost 1 base, and 5 bases lay between the germline ends. Looked up from germline, CDR1 is SGHTA and CDR2 is FQGNSA. This CDR3 is CASTYSGANVLTF. CDR3 nucleotides: TGTGCCAGCACCTATTCTGGGGCCAACGTCCTGACTTTC.

At least ten counts were recorded for this clonotype. This sequence joins TRBV24-1 and TRBJ2-3; D uncertain. V lost 9 bases and J lost 2, with 20 bases in between. The CDR3 has 16 residues. Germline V lookup: CDR1 KGHDR, CDR2 SFDVKD. CDR3 nucleotides: TGTGCCACCCGAAATGGGAAGCAACTACTCACAGATACGCAGTATTTT. The encoded protein is CATRNGKQLLTDTQYF.

This clonotype appeared many times. The V and J genes are TRBV5-1 and TRBJ2-5, with 16 bases lining up with TRBD2. This CDR3 spans 21 amino acids. J lost 0 bases, V lost 4 bases, and 15 bases had no gene match. From germline, CDR1 is SGHRS and CDR2 YFSETQ. CDR3 sequence: CASSPTPPGLAGGRYQETQYF. The DNA for the CDR3 is TGCGCCAGCAGCCCGACTCCTCCGGGACTAGCGGGGGGGCGGTACCAAGAGACCCAGTACTTC.

This clonotype was seen ten or more times. The chain uses TRBV18 and TRBJ1-2, with 10 bases lining up with TRBD1. This CDR3 spans 13 amino acids. V was pared by 3 bases and J by 8 bases, with 3 bases of the junction left unmatched. The germline V gene has CDR1 KGHSH and CDR2 LQKENI. CDR3 in DNA: TGTGCCAGCTCACCTGGGACAGGGGTGGGCTACACCTTC. Its protein is CASSPGTGVGYTF.

This clonotype was detected ten times or more. V and J are TRBV7-6 and TRBJ2-7, with 9 bases lining up with TRBD2. After removal of 1 base from V and 1 base from J, the junction contained 2 bases not matched to a gene. This CDR3 has 15 amino acids. Per germline, CDR1 SGHVS and CDR2 FNYEAQ. CDR3 coding DNA: TGTGCCAGCAGCTTAGTTACTAGCGGGTCCTACGAGCAGTACTTC. Encoded protein: CASSLVTSGSYEQYF.

The genes are TRBV6-2 or TRBV6-3 and TRBJ2-7; TRBD1 matches at 7 bases. Germline CDR1 is MNHEY and CDR2 is SVGEGT. The CDR3 is 15 residues long. J lost 5 bases, V lost 10 bases, and 17 bases had no gene match. CDR3 in amino acids: CATHFAPGQPHEQYF. The CDR3 region has the DNA TGTGCCACTCACTTCGCCCCGGGACAGCCACACGAGCAGTACTTC.

This clonotype came up a few times. The V call is TRBV7-8, the J call TRBJ2-3; D uncertain. The CDR3 extends over 13 amino acids. Germline assignment: CDR1 SGHVS and CDR2 FQNEAQ. The V gene lost 1 base and the J gene lost 6 bases, with 8 bases spanning the gap. CDR3 sequence (DNA): TGTGCCAGCAGCTTAGTCATCTACGATACGCAGTATTTT. This codes for CASSLVIYDTQYF.

This clonotype was detected many times. The chain uses TRBV6-2 or TRBV6-3 and TRBJ1-2; D is undetermined. The germline CDR1 and CDR2 sequences are MNHEY and SVGEGT. This CDR3 has 15 residues. Trimming removed 10 bases at V and 0 bases at J, with 18 bases between. CDR3 coding DNA: TGTGCCACCGCCATAAAACTACAGCCTAACTATGGCTACACCTTC. Translation: CATAIKLQPNYGYTF.

On this clonotype itself: A much larger clone is a single base away; this may be a read error. The gene calls are TRBV29-1 and TRBJ2-3; no firm D call. The CDR3 runs to 14 residues. The ends were cut back, 6 bases at V and 2 bases at J, with 15 bases in the middle. Germline CDR1 and CDR2: SQVTM and ANQGSEA. In DNA, the CDR3 is TGCAGCGTAACCCCCGGGCAGTCCACAGATACGCAGTATTTT. Translating it yields CSVTPGQSTDTQYF.